This T cell receptor (beta chain) was found in a study of T cell clonality in common variable immunodeficiency. Sequenced by immunoSEQ multiplex PCR; TCRdb stores in-frame clones only, minus some. This table holds some 50,000 clones with no singletons; the top ten claim approximately 6.2%. There are 16 residues in the CDR3. CDR1 DFQATT and CDR2 SNEGSKA come from the germline V gene (reference sequence). This clone was seen at least ten times. With the read ending 3 residues before the CDR3 end, the germline J gene is used to fill in that end. Sequenced sample: peripheral blood mononuclear cells. The chain links TRBV20-1 to TRBJ2-3, with 14 bases fitting TRBD2. The receptor's source is a person aged 18 to 75 in good health. Partial CDR3 DNA: TGCAGTGCTTTTCCGGGACTAGCGGGGGTTGGGGAGACG. It codes for CSAFPGLAGVGET. Given in full, the CDR3 is CSAFPGLAGVGETQYF.